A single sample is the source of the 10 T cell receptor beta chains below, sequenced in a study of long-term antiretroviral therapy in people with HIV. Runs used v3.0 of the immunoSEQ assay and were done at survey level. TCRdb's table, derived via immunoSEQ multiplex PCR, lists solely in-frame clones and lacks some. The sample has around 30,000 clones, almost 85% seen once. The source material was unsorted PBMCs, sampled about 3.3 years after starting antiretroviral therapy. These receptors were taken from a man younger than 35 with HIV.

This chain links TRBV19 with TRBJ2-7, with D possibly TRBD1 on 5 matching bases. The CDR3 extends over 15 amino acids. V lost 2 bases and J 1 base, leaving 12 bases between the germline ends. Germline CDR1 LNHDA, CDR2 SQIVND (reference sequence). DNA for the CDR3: TGTGCCAGTAGTATAACACTAACAGGTTCCTACGAGCAGTACTTC. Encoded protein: CASSITLTGSYEQYF. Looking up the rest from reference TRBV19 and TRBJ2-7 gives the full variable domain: DGGITQSPKYLFRKEGQNVTLSCEQNLNHDAMYWYRQDPGQGLRLIYYSQIVNDFQKGDIAEGYSVSREKKESFPLTVTSAQKNPTAFYLCASSITLTGSYEQYFGPGTRLTVT.

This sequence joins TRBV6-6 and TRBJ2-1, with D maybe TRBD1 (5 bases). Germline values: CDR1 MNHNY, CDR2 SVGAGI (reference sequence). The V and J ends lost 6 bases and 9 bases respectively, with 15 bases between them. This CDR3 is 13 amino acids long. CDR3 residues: CASRPDPQGEQFF. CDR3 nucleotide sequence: TGTGCCAGCAGACCTGACCCGCAGGGTGAGCAGTTCTTC.

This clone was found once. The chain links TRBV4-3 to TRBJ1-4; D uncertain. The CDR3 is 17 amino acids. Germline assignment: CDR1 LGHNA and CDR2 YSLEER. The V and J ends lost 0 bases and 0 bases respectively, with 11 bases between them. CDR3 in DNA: TGCGCCAGCAGCCAAGATGGCAGAACCGCAACTAATGAAAAACTGTTTTTT. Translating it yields CASSQDGRTATNEKLFF.

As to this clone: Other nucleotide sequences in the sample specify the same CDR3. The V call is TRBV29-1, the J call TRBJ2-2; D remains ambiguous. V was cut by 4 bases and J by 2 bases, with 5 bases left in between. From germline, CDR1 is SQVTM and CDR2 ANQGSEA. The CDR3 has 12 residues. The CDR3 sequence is CSVGGNTGELFF. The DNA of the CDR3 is TGCAGCGTTGGGGGTAACACCGGGGAGCTGTTTTTT.

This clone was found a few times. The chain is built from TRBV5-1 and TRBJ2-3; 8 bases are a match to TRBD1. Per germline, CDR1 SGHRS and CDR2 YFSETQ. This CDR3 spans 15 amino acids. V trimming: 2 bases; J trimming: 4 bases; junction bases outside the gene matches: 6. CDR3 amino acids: CASSFKAGGADTQYF. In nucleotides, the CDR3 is TGCGCCAGCAGCTTTAAAGCAGGGGGCGCAGATACGCAGTATTTT.

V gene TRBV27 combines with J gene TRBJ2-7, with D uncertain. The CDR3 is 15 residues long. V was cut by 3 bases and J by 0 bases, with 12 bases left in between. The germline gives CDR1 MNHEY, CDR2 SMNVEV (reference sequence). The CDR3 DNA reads TGTGCCAGCAGTTTCTTGTCAGATTACTCCTACGAGCAGTACTTC. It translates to CASSFLSDYSYEQYF.

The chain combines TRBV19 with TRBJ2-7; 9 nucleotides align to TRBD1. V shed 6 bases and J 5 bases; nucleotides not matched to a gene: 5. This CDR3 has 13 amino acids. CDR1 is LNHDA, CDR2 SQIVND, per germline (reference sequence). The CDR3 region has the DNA TGTGCCAGTAGGGACAGGGGTAGGAACGAGCAGTACTTC. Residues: CASRDRGRNEQYF.

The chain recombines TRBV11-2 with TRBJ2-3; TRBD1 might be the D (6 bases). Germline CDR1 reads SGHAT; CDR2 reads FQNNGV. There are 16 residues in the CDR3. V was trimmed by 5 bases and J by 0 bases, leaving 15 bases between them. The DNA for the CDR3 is TGTGCCAGCAGCCCTGGGGGCCGGGGAAGCACAGATACGCAGTATTTT. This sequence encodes CASSPGGRGSTDTQYF.

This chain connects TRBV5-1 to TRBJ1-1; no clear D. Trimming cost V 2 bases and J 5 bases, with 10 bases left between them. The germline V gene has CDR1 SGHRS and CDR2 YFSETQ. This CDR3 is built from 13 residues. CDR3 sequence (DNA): TGCGCCAGCAGCTTTGGAGTGGGGACTGAAGCTTTCTTT. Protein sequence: CASSFGVGTEAFF.

The CDR3 DNA reads TGTGCCAGCAGTAACAGCAGAACCCAGCCCCAGCATTTT. It is translated as CASSNSRTQPQHF. The chain has TRBV6-1 and TRBJ1-5; D uncertain. Germline-derived CDR1 and CDR2 are MNHNS and SASEGT. The CDR3 totals 13 residues. Deletions cut 5 bases from V and 7 bases from J, with 12 bases between.